One sample yielded the 13 T cell receptor beta chains listed below, sequenced in a study of Graves' ophthalmopathy and Graves' hyperthyroidism. Scientists amplified the TCR beta CDR3 regions from RNA transcripts. The workflow started with a first-round RT-PCR run with HTBI primers and then moved on to a second-round multiplex PCR. TCRdb reprocessed the multiplex PCR reads with MiXCR, giving one entry per CDR3 protein. This table has about 160,000 distinct CDR3 sequences, around 39% appearing once. Sequenced input: peripheral blood. The receptors originated from a man aged 25-40 years with Graves' ophthalmopathy.

V gene TRBV12-3 or TRBV12-4 combines with J gene TRBJ1-2; 11 positions agree with TRBD1. This CDR3 has 16 amino acids. The ends lost 3 bases at V and 3 bases at J; junction bases unmatched: 6. CDR3 sequence (DNA): TGTGCCAGCAGTTTCCCCGGGACAGGGGGTTACTATGGCTACACCTTC. It is translated as CASSFPGTGGYYGYTF.

The V call is TRBV6-2 or TRBV6-3, the J call TRBJ2-7; 7 nucleotides align to TRBD2. The CDR3 totals 14 residues. Germline assignment: CDR1 MNHEY and CDR2 SVGEGT. Trimming removed 7 bases from V and 6 bases from J; junction bases left unmatched: 12. The DNA for the CDR3 is TGTGCCAGCACCACGCCCAGCGGGAAGCCCGAGCAGTACTTC. Residues: CASTTPSGKPEQYF.

The CDR3 coding sequence is TGTGCCAGCAGAGGATTAGCGGAGACCTACGAGCAGTACTTC. Residues: CASRGLAETYEQYF. This sequence joins TRBV6-1 and TRBJ2-7; tentative D call: TRBD2 (6 bases). The germline V gene has CDR1 MNHNS and CDR2 SASEGT. This CDR3 has 14 amino acids. The V gene lost 6 bases and the J gene lost 2 bases, with 14 bases spanning the gap.

This clonotype was found many times. V is TRBV6-5 and J is TRBJ2-7; the D is unclear. Trimming left V 2 bases short and J 2 bases short, with 10 bases between. Germline V gene lookup returns CDR1 MNHEY and CDR2 SVGAGI. There are 14 residues in the CDR3. CDR3 in DNA: TGTGCCAGCAGTTACCTAGACAATCCCTACGAGCAGTACTTC. Its protein is CASSYLDNPYEQYF.

The chain combines TRBV6-5 with TRBJ2-5, with D uncertain. Germline V CDR1 and CDR2: MNHEY, SVGAGI. CDR3 length equals 15 residues. Trimming pared 5 bases from V and 3 bases from J, leaving 16 bases between. The CDR3 loop is CASSHTFRTKETQYF. In DNA form, the CDR3 reads TGTGCCAGCAGTCACACCTTCCGGACGAAAGAGACCCAGTACTTC.

This clonotype was detected many times. This chain connects TRBV12-3 or TRBV12-4 to TRBJ1-3, with 7 bases identical to TRBD1. The CDR3 has 15 residues. The J segment lost 4 bases and the V segment lost 6 bases, leaving 9 bases of the junction unmatched. CDR3: CASSRTTGVGNTIYF. The CDR3 nucleotides are TGTGCCAGCAGCCGAACTACAGGGGTAGGAAACACCATATATTTT.

V gene TRBV7-2 combines with J gene TRBJ2-5, with D maybe TRBD2 (6 bases). The germline V and J ends were trimmed by 1 base and 4 bases, with 10 bases remaining between them. The CDR3 contains 14 residues. CDR1 and CDR2 (germline): SGHTA, FQGNSA. DNA for the CDR3: TGTGCCAGCAGCTTAGTACGGGGGATAGAGACCCAGTACTTC. Translated, it gives CASSLVRGIETQYF. Filled out from reference TRBV7-2 and TRBJ2-5, the complete variable domain reads GAGVSQSPSNKVTEKGKDVELRCDPISGHTALYWYRQSLGQGLEFLIYFQGNSAPDKSGLPSDRFSAERTGGSVSTLTIQRTQQEDSAVYLCASSLVRGIETQYFGPGTRLLVL.

This clonotype has a count of ten or more. This chain connects TRBV6-1 to TRBJ1-5; the D is unclear. Trimming pared 3 bases from V and 2 bases from J, leaving 11 bases between. The CDR3 length is 15 residues. Germline-derived CDR1 and CDR2 are MNHNS and SASEGT. CDR3 loop: CASSDHLGRNQPQHF. Here the CDR3 DNA reads TGTGCCAGCAGTGACCATCTGGGCCGCAATCAGCCCCAGCATTTT.

The chain combines TRBV20-1 with TRBJ2-5; no firm D call. Germline V lookup: CDR1 DFQATT, CDR2 SNEGSKA (reference sequence). This CDR3 has 11 residues. V was clipped by 0 bases and J by 7 bases, with 6 bases between them. CDR3 in amino acids: CSARDQTTQYF. CDR3 nucleotides: TGCAGTGCTAGAGACCAAACGACCCAGTACTTC.

This clonotype was seen many times. As DNA, the CDR3 is TGTGCCAGCAGCTTAGGCGTGCGCATGAACACTGAAGCTTTCTTT. The encoded protein is CASSLGVRMNTEAFF. V gene TRBV7-2 combines with J gene TRBJ1-1; no clear D gene. CDR1 and CDR2 (germline): SGHTA, FQGNSA. There are 15 residues in the CDR3. Trimming cost V 1 base and J 0 bases, with 9 bases left between them.

This clonotype was seen only a few times. The J gene is TRBJ2-7, the V gene TRBV20-1, with D hard to call. Per germline, CDR1 DFQATT and CDR2 SNEGSKA (reference sequence). V lost 4 bases, J lost 0 bases, and 10 bases lay in between. CDR3 size: 13 residues. In DNA form, the CDR3 reads TGCAGTGCTACCCCCAAGAACTCCTACGAGCAGTACTTC. It yields the protein CSATPKNSYEQYF.

This clonotype was observed a handful of times. This sequence joins TRBV12-3 or TRBV12-4 and TRBJ1-2, with no clear D. Trimming shortened V by 7 bases and J by 6 bases, and 12 bases separated the two germline ends. The CDR3 length is 12 residues. The CDR3 coding sequence is TGTGCCAGCACCCTCAATGAGGATGGCTACACCTTC. It encodes CASTLNEDGYTF.

This clonotype was picked up many times. The genes are TRBV29-1 and TRBJ1-2, with D tentatively TRBD1 (5 bases). CDR3 length: 14 amino acids. V lost 7 bases, J lost 4 bases, and 19 bases lay in between. The germline CDR1 and CDR2 sequences are SQVTM and ANQGSEA. The CDR3 DNA sequence: TGCAGCGCCCCAACGGGGGTCGGGGGCTATGGCTACACCTTC. This sequence encodes CSAPTGVGGYGYTF. Based on the CDR3 plus reference TRBV29-1 and TRBJ1-2, the full variable domain is SAVISQKPSRDICQRGTSLTIQCQVDSQVTMMFWYRQQPGQSLTLIATANQGSEATYESGFVIDKFPISRPNLTFSTLTVSNMSPEDSSIYLCSAPTGVGGYGYTFGSGTRLTVV.